This TCR beta chain was found in a study of blood T cell repertoires in COVID-19. The wider study: Both acute and convalescent COVID-19 samples were obtained from the United States, Italy and Spain.

Clones were read by immunoSEQ multiplex PCR, and TCRdb kept only the in-frame ones, dropping some. Of about 200,000 clones detected, under 90% appear once; the ten largest clones hold 5.9%. The CDR3 sequence is 18 residues long. Losses at the gene ends were 6 bases for V and 1 base for J; bases not matched to a gene: 11. The germline V gene has CDR1 PRHDT and CDR2 FYEKMQ (reference sequence). The TCR sequence derives from a man at least 80 years old with acute or convalescent COVID-19. V gene TRBV13 combines with J gene TRBJ2-5; 13 bases map to TRBD2. Sequenced input: peripheral blood. CDR3 amino acids: CASSPGLAGWGSQETQYF. The CDR3 DNA sequence: TGTGCCAGCAGTCCGGGACTAGCGGGATGGGGCTCCCAAGAGACCCAGTACTTC. Drawing the rest from reference TRBV13 and TRBJ2-5, the complete variable domain is AAGVIQSPRHLIKEKRETATLKCYPIPRHDTVYWYQQGPGQDPQFLISFYEKMQSDKGSIPDRFSAQQFSDYHSELNMSSLELGDSALYFCASSPGLAGWGSQETQYFGPGTRLLVL.